One and the same sample provided the 12 T cell receptor beta chains below, sequenced in a study of cytotoxic CD8 clonotypes in ibrutinib-treated CLL. Libraries were prepared by immunoSEQ multiplex PCR; TCRdb keeps only in-frame clonotypes and omits some of them. The sample consists of approximately 150,000 clones, around three quarters of them appearing once. Specimen: PBMCs, collected after 12 months of ibrutinib treatment. The origin of the receptors is a human donor with chronic lymphocytic leukemia.

The gene calls are TRBV15 and TRBJ1-4, with unresolved D. V was pared by 5 bases and J by 5 bases, with 15 bases between. The CDR3 contains 15 residues. Germline V gives CDR1 LNHNV, CDR2 YYDKDF (reference sequence). CDR3 bases: TGTGCCACCAGCCGGAGCGTGGCAGACAATGAAAAACTGTTTTTT. It yields the protein CATSRSVADNEKLFF.

The J gene is TRBJ2-7, the V gene TRBV2; 10 bases align to TRBD1. Trimming at V came to 7 bases and at J to 2 bases, leaving 8 bases not matched to a gene. This CDR3 comprises 15 residues. CDR1 is SNHLY, CDR2 FYNNEI, per germline. CDR3 DNA sequence: TGTGCCAGCACCAAGTGGGACAGGGGACCCTACGAGCAGTACTTC. Its translation: CASTKWDRGPYEQYF.

The rearrangement links TRBV6-4 to TRBJ2-2, with 9 bases lining up with TRBD2. J lost 4 bases, V lost 2 bases, and 2 bases had no gene match. Germline CDR1 is MRHNA and CDR2 is SNTAGT. The CDR3 length is 15 residues. CDR3 residues: CASSDQAGGTGELFF. The CDR3 DNA reads as TGTGCCAGCAGTGACCAAGCGGGGGGCACCGGGGAGCTGTTTTTT.

The sample holds one count of this clone. This chain links TRBV6-5 with TRBJ1-2; TRBD1 agrees at 7 bases. The CDR3 has 15 residues. CDR1 and CDR2 (germline): MNHEY, SVGAGI. J gave up 7 bases and V 3 bases, and 11 bases lay outside the gene matches. For the CDR3, the DNA is TGTGCCAGCAGTTATGGTCCAGGGACAGCAAGTGGCTACACCTTC. It yields the protein CASSYGPGTASGYTF.

The chain couples TRBV6-1 to TRBJ2-3; TRBD2 aligns across 7 bases. CDR3 length: 16 amino acids. Germline lookup yields CDR1 MNHNS and CDR2 SASEGT. V trimming: 4 bases; J trimming: 3 bases; junction bases outside the gene matches: 10. The CDR3 bases are TGTGCCAGCAGTGCATTGAGCGGGGTGGGGACAGATACGCAGTATTTT. This codes for CASSALSGVGTDTQYF.

The chain combines TRBV25-1 with TRBJ2-7, with 11 bases lining up with TRBD1. Germline CDR1 reads MGHDK; CDR2 reads SYGVNS. This CDR3 comprises 15 residues. V shed 3 bases, J shed 3 bases, and the junction held 4 bases outside the gene matches. The CDR3 sequence is CASSDPGQGVYEQYF. The CDR3 bases are TGTGCCAGCAGTGACCCGGGACAGGGGGTCTACGAGCAGTACTTC.

This clone was counted a single time. V and J are TRBV5-6 and TRBJ1-5; 9 bases map to TRBD1. J was trimmed by 5 bases and V by 4 bases; bases with no gene match: 7. Germline CDR1 reads SGHDT; CDR2 reads YYEEEE. The CDR3 is 15 residues long. CDR3 region: CASSRGQGRDQPQHF. The CDR3 DNA follows: TGTGCCAGCAGCCGGGGACAGGGCAGAGATCAGCCCCAGCATTTT.

This chain uses TRBV5-1 with TRBJ2-2; D is ambiguous. Trimming removed 1 base at V and 1 base at J, with 8 bases between. Germline V lookup: CDR1 SGHRS, CDR2 YFSETQ. The CDR3 totals 15 residues. Here the CDR3 reads CASSLFPQNTGELFF. CDR3 DNA: TGCGCCAGCAGCTTGTTCCCCCAGAACACCGGGGAGCTGTTTTTT.

This clone has a single count. The chain is built from TRBV6-4 and TRBJ2-1; 8 positions match TRBD2. The CDR3 length is 16 residues. The germline V gene encodes CDR1 MRHNA and CDR2 SNTAGT. J gave up 9 bases and V 2 bases, and 12 bases lay outside the gene matches. The CDR3 coding sequence is TGTGCCAGCAGTGACGGGAGTAGCGGGGATTTAGGTGAGCAGTTCTTC. Protein: CASSDGSSGDLGEQFF.

The genes are TRBV5-6 and TRBJ2-7, with 7 bases identical to TRBD1. With V trimmed by 4 bases and J by 2 bases, 6 bases remained unmatched. The germline V gene encodes CDR1 SGHDT and CDR2 YYEEEE. There are 14 residues in the CDR3. The CDR3 region has the DNA TGTGCCAGCAGCCCGGGACAGACGCCCTACGAGCAGTACTTC. It yields the protein CASSPGQTPYEQYF.

The chain links TRBV7-2 to TRBJ2-5; 8 bases are a match to TRBD1. V lost 5 bases, J lost 4 bases, and 6 bases stayed unmatched. The CDR3 sequence is 14 residues long. CDR1 is SGHTA, CDR2 FQGNSA, per germline. CDR3 nucleotides: TGTGCCAGCAGCGCAGACAGGGGACGAGAGACCCAGTACTTC. It translates to CASSADRGRETQYF.

This clone was found a few times. The chain joins TRBV7-2 to TRBJ2-1, with TRBD2 as a possible D gene (6 bases). The germline CDR1 and CDR2 sequences are SGHTA and FQGNSA. The CDR3 has 17 amino acids. V was shortened by 1 base and J by 0 bases, with 13 bases between the two germline ends. As DNA, the CDR3 is TGTGCCAGCAGCTTAGATCCGGGACTTAGCTCCTACAATGAGCAGTTCTTC. This gives the protein CASSLDPGLSSYNEQFF.